The source of this T cell receptor (beta chain) is a study of blood T cells in healthy people across ages. The trim removed 4 bases at V and 7 bases at J, leaving 8 bases unmatched. The CDR3 has 15 amino acids. Germline CDR1 and CDR2: SGHVS and FQNEAQ. For the second PCR, which ran for roughly 6 to 12 cycles, a sample-barcoded 5' primer and a J-beta primer mix were used. TCRdb itself ran the 5' RACE reads through MiXCR, one entry per CDR3 protein. This table holds roughly 1.6 million distinct CDR3 sequences, about 35% found once. Drawing of peripheral blood yielded about 10 milliliters from each donor. Researchers isolated at least 6 million PBMCs per sample.

The chain links TRBV7-8 to TRBJ1-5; TRBD1 matches 9 bases. This receptor was obtained from a woman between 25 and 40 years old in good health. The source material was blood. The CDR3 protein is CASSSNRGQRQPQHF. CDR3 in DNA: TGTGCCAGCAGCTCCAACAGGGGGCAAAGGCAGCCCCAGCATTTT.